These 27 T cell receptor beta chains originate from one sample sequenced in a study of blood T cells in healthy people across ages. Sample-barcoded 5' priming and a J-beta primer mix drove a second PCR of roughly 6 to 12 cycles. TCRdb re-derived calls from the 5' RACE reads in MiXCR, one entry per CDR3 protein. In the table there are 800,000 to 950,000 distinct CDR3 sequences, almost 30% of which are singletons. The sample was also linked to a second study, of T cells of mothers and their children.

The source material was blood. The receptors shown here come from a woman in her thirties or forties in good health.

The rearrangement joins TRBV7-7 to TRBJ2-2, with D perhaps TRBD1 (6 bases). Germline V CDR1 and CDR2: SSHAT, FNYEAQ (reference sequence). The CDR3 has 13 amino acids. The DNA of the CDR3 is TGTGCAACCCAGGGGCTAAACACCGGGGAGCTGTTTTTT. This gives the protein CATQGLNTGELFF.

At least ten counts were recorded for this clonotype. CDR3 sequence: CASSQDTGTDTQYF. CDR3 DNA sequence: TGTGCCAGCAGCCAAGATACAGGGACAGATACGCAGTATTTT. The chain is built from TRBV7-2 and TRBJ2-3, with a weak D call TRBD1 (6 bases). The CDR3 has 14 residues. CDR1 SGHTA and CDR2 FQGNSA come from the germline V gene. The ends were cut back, 5 bases at V and 3 bases at J, with 12 bases in the middle.

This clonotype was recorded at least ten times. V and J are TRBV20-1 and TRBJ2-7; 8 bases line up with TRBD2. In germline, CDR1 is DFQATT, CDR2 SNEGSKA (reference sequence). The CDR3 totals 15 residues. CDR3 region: CSPVGERGPPYEQYF. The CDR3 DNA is TGCTCTCCGGTTGGAGAGCGGGGGCCCCCCTACGAGCAGTACTTC.

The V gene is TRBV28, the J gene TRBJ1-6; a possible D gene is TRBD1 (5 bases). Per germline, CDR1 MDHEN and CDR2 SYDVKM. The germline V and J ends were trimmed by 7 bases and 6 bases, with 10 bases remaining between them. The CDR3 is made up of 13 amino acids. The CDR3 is CASIRDPNSPLHF. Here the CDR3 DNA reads TGTGCCAGCATCCGGGACCCTAATTCACCCCTCCACTTT. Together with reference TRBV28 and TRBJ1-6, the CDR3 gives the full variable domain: DVKVTQSSRYLVKRTGEKVFLECVQDMDHENMFWYRQDPGLGLRLIYFSYDVKMKEKGDIPEGYSVSREKKERFSLILESASTNQTSMYLCASIRDPNSPLHFGNGTRLTVT.

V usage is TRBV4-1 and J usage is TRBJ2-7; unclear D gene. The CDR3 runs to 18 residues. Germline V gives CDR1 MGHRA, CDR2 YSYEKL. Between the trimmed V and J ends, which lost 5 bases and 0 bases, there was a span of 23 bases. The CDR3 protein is CASSLLPTPQLSSYEQYF. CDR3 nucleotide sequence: TGCGCCAGCAGCTTACTCCCCACCCCACAATTAAGCTCCTACGAGCAGTACTTC.

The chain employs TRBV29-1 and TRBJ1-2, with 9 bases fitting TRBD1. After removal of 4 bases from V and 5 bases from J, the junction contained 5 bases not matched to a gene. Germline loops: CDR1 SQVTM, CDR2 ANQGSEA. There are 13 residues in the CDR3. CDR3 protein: CSVVTGGLYGYTF. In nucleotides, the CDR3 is TGCAGCGTTGTTACAGGGGGCTTGTATGGCTACACCTTC.

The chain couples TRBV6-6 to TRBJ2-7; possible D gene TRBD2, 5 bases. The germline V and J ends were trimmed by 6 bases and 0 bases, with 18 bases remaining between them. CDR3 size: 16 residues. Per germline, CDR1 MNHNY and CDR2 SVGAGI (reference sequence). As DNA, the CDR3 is TGTGCCAGCAGCCAAGGGTCGGGGAGAAGCTCCTACGAGCAGTACTTC. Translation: CASSQGSGRSSYEQYF.

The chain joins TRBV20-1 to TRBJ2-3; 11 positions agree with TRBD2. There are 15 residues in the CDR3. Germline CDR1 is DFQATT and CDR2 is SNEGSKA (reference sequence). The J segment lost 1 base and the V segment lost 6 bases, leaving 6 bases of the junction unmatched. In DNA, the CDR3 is TGCAGTGCCCTTAGCGGGGGGGCCGGCACAGATACGCAGTATTTT. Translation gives CSALSGGAGTDTQYF.

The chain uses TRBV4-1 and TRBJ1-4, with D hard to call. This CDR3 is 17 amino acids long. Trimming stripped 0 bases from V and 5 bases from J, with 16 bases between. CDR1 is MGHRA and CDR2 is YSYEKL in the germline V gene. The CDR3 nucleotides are TGCGCCAGCAGCCAAGATATCCACCCAGGCCCCAATGAAAAACTGTTTTTT. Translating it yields CASSQDIHPGPNEKLFF.

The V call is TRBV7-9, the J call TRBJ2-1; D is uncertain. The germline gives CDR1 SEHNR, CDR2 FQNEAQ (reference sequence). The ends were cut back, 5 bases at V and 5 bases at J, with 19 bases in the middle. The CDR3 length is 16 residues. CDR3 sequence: CASSPFVATSNNEQFF. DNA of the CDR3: TGTGCCAGCAGCCCTTTTGTGGCTACTTCTAACAATGAGCAGTTCTTC.

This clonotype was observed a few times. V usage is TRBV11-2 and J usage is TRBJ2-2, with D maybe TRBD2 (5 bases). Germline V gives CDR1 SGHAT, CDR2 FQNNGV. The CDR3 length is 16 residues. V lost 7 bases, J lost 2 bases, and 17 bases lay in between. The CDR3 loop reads CASTPSRALNTGELFF. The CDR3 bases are TGTGCCAGCACCCCCTCGAGGGCCTTAAACACCGGGGAGCTGTTTTTT.

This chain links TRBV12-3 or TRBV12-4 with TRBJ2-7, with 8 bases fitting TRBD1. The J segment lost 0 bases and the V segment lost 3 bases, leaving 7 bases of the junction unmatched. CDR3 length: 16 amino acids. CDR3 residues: CASSLDRADLSYEQYF. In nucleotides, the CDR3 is TGTGCCAGCAGTTTGGACAGGGCCGACCTCTCCTACGAGCAGTACTTC.

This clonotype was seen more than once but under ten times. CDR3 sequence (DNA): TGTGCCAGCAGCCACGACAGTACAATGATGCAGTTCTTC. Its protein is CASSHDSTMMQFF. The V and J genes are TRBV7-9 and TRBJ2-1; perhaps TRBD1 as D (5 bases). Trimming took 5 bases from V and 12 from J, leaving 17 bases between them. This CDR3 is 13 amino acids long. Germline assignment: CDR1 SEHNR and CDR2 FQNEAQ (reference sequence).

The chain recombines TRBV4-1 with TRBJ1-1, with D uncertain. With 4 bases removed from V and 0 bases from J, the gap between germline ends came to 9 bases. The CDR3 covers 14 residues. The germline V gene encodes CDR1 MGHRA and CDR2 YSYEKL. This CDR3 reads CASSRIQMNTEAFF. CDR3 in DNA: TGCGCCAGCAGCCGGATTCAGATGAACACTGAAGCTTTCTTT.

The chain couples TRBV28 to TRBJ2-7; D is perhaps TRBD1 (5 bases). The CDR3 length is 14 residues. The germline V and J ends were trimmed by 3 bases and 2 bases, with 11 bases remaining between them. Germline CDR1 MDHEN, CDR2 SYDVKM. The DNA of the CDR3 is TGTGCCAGCAGTTTGGAAGGGGCCCCCTACGAGCAGTACTTC. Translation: CASSLEGAPYEQYF.

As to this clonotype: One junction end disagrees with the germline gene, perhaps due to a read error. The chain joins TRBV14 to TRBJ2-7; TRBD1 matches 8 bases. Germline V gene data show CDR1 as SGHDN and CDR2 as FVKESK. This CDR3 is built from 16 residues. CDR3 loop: CASSQDKGTGSHEQYF. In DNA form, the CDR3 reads TGTGCCAGCAGCCAAGATAAGGGGACAGGATCCCACGAGCAGTATTTC. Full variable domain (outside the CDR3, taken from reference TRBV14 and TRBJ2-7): EAGVTQFPSHSVIEKGQTVTLRCDPISGHDNLYWYRRVMGKEIKFLLHFVKESKQDESGMPNNRFLAERTGGTYSTLKVQPAELEDSGVYFCASSQDKGTGSHEQYFGPGTRLTVT.

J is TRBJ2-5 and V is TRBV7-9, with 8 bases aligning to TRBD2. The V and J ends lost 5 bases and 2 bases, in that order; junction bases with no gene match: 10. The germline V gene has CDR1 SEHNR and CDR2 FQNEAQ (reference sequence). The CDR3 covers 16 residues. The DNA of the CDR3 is TGTGCCAGCAGCCCCCGCGTAGCGGGGCGTCAAGAGACCCAGTACTTC. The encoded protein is CASSPRVAGRQETQYF. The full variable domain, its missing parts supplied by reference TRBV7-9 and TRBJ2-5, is DTGVSQNPRHKITKRGQNVTFRCDPISEHNRLYWYRQTLGQGPEFLTYFQNEAQLEKSRLLSDRFSAERPKGSFSTLEIQRTEQGDSAMYLCASSPRVAGRQETQYFGPGTRLLVL.

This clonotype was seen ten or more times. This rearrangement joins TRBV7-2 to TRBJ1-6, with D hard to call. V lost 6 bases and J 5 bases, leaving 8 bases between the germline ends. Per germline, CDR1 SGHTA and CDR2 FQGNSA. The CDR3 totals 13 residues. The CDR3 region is CASSRVNNSPLHF. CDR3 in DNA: TGTGCCAGCAGTCGGGTCAATAATTCACCCCTCCACTTT.

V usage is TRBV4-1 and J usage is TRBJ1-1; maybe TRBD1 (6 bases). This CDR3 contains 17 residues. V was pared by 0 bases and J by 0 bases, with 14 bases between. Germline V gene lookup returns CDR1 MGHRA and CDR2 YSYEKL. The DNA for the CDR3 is TGCGCCAGCAGCCAAGAACCCGCCCGGGGGCTGAACACTGAAGCTTTCTTT. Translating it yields CASSQEPARGLNTEAFF.

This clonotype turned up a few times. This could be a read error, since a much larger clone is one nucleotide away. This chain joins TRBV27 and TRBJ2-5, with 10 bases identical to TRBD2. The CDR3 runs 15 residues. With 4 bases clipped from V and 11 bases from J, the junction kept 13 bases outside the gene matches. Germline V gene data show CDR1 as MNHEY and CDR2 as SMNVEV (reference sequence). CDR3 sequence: CASSSLAGGTNEQYF. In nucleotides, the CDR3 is TGTGCCAGCAGTTCCTTAGCGGGGGGAACTAATGAGCAGTACTTC.

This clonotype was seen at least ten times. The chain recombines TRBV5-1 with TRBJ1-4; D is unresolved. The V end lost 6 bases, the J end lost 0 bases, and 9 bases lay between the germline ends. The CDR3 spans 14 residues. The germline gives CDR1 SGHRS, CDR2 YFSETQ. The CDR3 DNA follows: TGCGCCAGCACCGTATCTGCAACTAATGAAAAACTGTTTTTT. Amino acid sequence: CASTVSATNEKLFF. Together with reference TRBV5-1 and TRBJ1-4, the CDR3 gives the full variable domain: KAGVTQTPRYLIKTRGQQVTLSCSPISGHRSVSWYQQTPGQGLQFLFEYFSETQRNKGNFPGRFSGRQFSNSRSEMNVSTLELGDSALYLCASTVSATNEKLFFGSGTQLSVL.

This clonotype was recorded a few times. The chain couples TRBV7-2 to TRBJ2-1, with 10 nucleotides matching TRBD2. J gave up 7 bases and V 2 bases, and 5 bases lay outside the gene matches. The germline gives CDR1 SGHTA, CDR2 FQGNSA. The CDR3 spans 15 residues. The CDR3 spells CASSLQRGGRNEQFF. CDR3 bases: TGTGCCAGCAGCTTACAGCGGGGGGGTAGAAATGAGCAGTTCTTC.

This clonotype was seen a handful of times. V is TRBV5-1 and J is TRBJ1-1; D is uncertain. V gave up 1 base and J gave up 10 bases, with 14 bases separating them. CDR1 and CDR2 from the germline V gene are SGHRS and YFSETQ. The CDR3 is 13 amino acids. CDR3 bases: TGCGCCAGCAGCTTGCCCGATCAAGGAAGAGCTTTCTTT. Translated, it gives CASSLPDQGRAFF.

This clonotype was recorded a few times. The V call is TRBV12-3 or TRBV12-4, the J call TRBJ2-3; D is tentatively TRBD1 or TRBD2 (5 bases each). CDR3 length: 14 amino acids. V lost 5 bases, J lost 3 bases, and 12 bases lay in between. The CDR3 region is CASSRDALTDTQYF. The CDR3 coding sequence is TGTGCCAGCAGTCGGGACGCCCTTACAGATACGCAGTATTTT.

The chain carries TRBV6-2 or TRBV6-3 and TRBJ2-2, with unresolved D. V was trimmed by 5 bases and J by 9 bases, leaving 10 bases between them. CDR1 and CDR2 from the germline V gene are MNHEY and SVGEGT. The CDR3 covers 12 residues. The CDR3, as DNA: TGTGCCAGCAGTCTGCTTTTTCGGGAGCTGTTTTTT. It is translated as CASSLLFRELFF.

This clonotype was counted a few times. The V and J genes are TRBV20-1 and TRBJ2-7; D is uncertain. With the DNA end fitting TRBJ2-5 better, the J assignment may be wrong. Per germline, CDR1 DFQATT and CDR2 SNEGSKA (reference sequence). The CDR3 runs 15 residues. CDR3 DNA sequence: TGCAGTGCTAGAGATAGTTCTTCTACGACGGGGACCCAGTACTTC. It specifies CSARDSSSTTGTQYF.

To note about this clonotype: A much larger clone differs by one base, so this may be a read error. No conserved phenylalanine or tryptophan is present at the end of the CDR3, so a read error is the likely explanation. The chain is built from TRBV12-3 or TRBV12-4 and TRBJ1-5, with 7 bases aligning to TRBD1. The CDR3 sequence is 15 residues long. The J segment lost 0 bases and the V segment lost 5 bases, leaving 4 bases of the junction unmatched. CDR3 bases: TGTGCCAGCAGTACCGGGACAGATAGCAATCAGCCCCAGCATTTG. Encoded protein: CASSTGTDSNQPQHL.